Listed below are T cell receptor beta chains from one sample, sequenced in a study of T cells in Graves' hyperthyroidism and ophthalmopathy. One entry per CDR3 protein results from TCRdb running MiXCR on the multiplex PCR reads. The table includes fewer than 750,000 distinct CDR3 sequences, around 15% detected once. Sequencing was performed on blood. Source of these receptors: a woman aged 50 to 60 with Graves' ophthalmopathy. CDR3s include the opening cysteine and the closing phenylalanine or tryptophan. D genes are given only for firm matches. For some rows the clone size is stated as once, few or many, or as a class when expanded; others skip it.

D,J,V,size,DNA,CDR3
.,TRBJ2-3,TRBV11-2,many,TGTGCCAGCAGCCACCGGGCCTCGCACCCAGATACGCAGTATTTT,CASSHRASHPDTQYF
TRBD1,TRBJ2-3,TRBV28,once,TGTGCCTGCAGTACAGGGGGCCGGGATACGCAGTATTTT,CACSTGGRDTQYF
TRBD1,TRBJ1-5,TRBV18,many,TGTGCCAGCTCACCATTGGGACAGGACAATCAGCCCCAGCATTTT,CASSPLGQDNQPQHF
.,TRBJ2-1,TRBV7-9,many,TGTGCCAGCAGCTTAGTCCTAAATCTCAATGAGCAGTTCTTC,CASSLVLNLNEQFF
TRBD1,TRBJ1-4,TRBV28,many,TGTGCCAGCAGTTTACGGGACAGTGCAACTAATGAAAAACTGTTTTTT,CASSLRDSATNEKLFF
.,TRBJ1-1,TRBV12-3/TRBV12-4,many,TGTGCCAGCATCATAGAGCAGAAGGGCACTGAAGCTTTCTTT,CASIIEQKGTEAFF
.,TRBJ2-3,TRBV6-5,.,TGTGCCAGCAGTTACCAGGGGACCGGCGATACGCAGTATTTT,CASSYQGTGDTQYF
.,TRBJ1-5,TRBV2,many,TGTGCCAGCAGTGAACGCCCCTACGGGGGGGAGGATCAGCCCCAGCATTTT,CASSERPYGGEDQPQHF
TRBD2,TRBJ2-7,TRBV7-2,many,TGTGCCAGCAGCTTGGGGACTAGCGGGAGCTACCCCTACGAGCAGTACTTC,CASSLGTSGSYPYEQYF
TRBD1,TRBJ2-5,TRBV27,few,TGTGCCAGCAGTTTAGACGGGACAGGGATAAAGACCCAGTACTTC,CASSLDGTGIKTQYF
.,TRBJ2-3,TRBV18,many,TGTGCCAGCTCACCACCCTCCCTTCGAGAAGATACGCAGTATTTT,CASSPPSLREDTQYF
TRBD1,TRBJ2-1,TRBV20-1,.,TGCAGTGCTACCGGGACAGGGAAGAGTTCCTACAATGAGCAGTTCTTC,CSATGTGKSSYNEQFF
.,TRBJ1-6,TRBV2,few,TGTGCCAGCAGTGACCCAGGGTGGAATTCACCCCTCCACTTT,CASSDPGWNSPLHF
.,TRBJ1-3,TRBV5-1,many,TGCGCCAGCAGCTTGGATGGGGGTTCCGGAAACACCATATATTTT,CASSLDGGSGNTIYF
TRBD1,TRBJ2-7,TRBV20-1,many,TGCAGTGCTACAGGACAGGGCGCCACCTACGAGCAGTACTTC,CSATGQGATYEQYF
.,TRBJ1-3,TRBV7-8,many,TGTGCCAGCAGCCCCCGGGACTCCCACACCATATATTTT,CASSPRDSHTIYF
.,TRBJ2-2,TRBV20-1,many,TGCAGTGCTAGAGATTTCAGGGAAGGGTACACCGGGGAGCTGTTTTTT,CSARDFREGYTGELFF
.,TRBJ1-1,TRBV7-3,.,TGTGCCAGCAGCGCCGGCCGATACACTGAAGCTTTCTTT,CASSAGRYTEAFF
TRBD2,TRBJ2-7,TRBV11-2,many,TGTGCCAGCAGCTTAGTCGACGGGACTAGCTACGAGCAGTACTTC,CASSLVDGTSYEQYF
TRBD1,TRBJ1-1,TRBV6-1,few,TGTGCCAGCAGTGAACCACAGGGGAGTCTCCTCCCTGAAGCTTTCTTT,CASSEPQGSLLPEAFF
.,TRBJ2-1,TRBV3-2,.,TGTGCCAGCAGCCAAACTCCGTTCCGAGACAGATACAATGAGCATTTCTTC,CASSQTPFRDRYNEHFF
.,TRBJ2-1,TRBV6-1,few,TGTGCCAGCACCCTACCGGGCGATGAGCAGTTCTTC,CASTLPGDEQFF
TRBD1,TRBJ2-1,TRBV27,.,TGTGCCAGCGGGGACAGGTTTTTGGGATATGAGCAGTTCTTC,CASGDRFLGYEQFF
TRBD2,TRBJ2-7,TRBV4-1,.,TGCGCCAGCAGCCAAGTGACTAGCGGGAGATCGAACGAGCAGTACTTC,CASSQVTSGRSNEQYF
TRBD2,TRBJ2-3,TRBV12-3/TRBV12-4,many,TGTGCCAGCAGCCACACTAGCGGGAGACCAGATACGCAGTATTTT,CASSHTSGRPDTQYF
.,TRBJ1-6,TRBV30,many,TGTGCCTGGAGTGGGACAGTGAATAATTCACCCCTCCACTTT,CAWSGTVNNSPLHF
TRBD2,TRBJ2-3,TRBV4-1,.,TGCGCCAGCAGCCAAGCCCCAGCGGGAGGGGAGAATACGCAGTATTTT,CASSQAPAGGENTQYF
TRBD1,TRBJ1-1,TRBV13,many,TGTGCCAGCAGCGATAGAGGGGGCTTGGGAGCTTTCTTT,CASSDRGGLGAFF
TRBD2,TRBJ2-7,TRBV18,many,TGTGCCAGCTCAGGTTCTAGCGGGAGTTACGAGCAGTACTTC,CASSGSSGSYEQYF
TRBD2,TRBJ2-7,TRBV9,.,TGTGCCAGCAGCGCAACGACTAGCGGGAGGTTGGTGCAGTACTTC,CASSATTSGRLVQYF
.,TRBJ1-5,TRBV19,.,TGTGCCAGCTCACACCAGGGATTCAATCAGCCCCAGCATTTT,CASSHQGFNQPQHF
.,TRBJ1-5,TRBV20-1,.,TGCAGTGTAGAGACGAGGGATCGCAATCAGCCCCAGCATTTT,CSVETRDRNQPQHF
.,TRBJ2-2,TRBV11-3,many,TGTGCCAGCAGCGCTATTGCGGGACACAACACCGGGGAGCTGTTTTTT,CASSAIAGHNTGELFF
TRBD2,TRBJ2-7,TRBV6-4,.,TGTGCCAGCAGGGGTTTGCGGGAGTATTCGTACGAGCAGTACTTC,CASRGLREYSYEQYF
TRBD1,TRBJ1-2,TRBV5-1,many,TGCGCCAGCAGCTTGGGCCACAGGGGGCTTAACTATGGCTACACCTTC,CASSLGHRGLNYGYTF
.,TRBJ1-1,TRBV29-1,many,TGCAGCGTCGATAAAAGAGGACGCGAAGGGCACACTGAAGCTTTCTTT,CSVDKRGREGHTEAFF
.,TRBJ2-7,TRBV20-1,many,TGCAGTGCTAGAGAGCTAACAGGAAGCTCCTACGAGCAGTACTTC,CSARELTGSSYEQYF
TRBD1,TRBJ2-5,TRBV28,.,TGTGCCAGCAGTGGATGGACAGGGGGCGAAATGGACTTC,CASSGWTGGEMDF
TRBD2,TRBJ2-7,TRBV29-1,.,TGCAGCGTTGCGGGGACTAGCGGGAGTCGCGACGGGCAGTACTTC,CSVAGTSGSRDGQYF
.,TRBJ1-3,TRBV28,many,TGTGCCAGCAGTTTAACCCGGACTTTAGGAAACACCATATATTTT,CASSLTRTLGNTIYF
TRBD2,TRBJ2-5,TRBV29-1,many,TGCAGCGTTGCGACAAGACTAGCAGGAGAGACCCAGTACTTC,CSVATRLAGETQYF
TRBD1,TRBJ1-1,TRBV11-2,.,TGTGCCAGCAGCGCAAGCCGGGACAGGAGCACTGAAGCTTTCTTT,CASSASRDRSTEAFF
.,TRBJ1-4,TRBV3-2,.,TGTGCCAGCAGCCAAGGCGGGACTCCTATTGCAACTAATGAAAAACTGTTTTTT,CASSQGGTPIATNEKLFF
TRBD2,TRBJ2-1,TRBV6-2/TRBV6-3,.,TGTGCCAGCAGTGTGGTAGCGGGAGCTGGGCTCTACAATGAGCAGTTCTTC,CASSVVAGAGLYNEQFF
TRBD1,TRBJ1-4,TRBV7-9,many,TGTGCCAGCAGCCCGAGAGCCGACAGGGCTGAAAAACTGTTTTTT,CASSPRADRAEKLFF